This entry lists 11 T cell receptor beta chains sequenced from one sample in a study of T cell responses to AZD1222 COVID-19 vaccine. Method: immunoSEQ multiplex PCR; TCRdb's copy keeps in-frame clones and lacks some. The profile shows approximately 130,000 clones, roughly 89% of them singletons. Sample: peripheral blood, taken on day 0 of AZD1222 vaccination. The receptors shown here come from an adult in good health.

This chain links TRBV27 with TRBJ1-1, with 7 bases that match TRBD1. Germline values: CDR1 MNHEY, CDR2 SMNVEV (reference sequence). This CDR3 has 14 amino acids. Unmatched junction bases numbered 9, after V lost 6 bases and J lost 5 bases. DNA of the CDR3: TGTGCCAGCAGGGTAGGGGGCGGGGGTACTGAAGCTTTCTTT. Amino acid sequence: CASRVGGGGTEAFF.

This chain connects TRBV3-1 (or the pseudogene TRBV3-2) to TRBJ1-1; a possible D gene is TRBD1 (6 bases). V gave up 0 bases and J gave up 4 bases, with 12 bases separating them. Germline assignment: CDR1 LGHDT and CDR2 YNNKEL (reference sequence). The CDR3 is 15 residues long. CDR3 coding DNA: TGTGCCAGCAGCCAAGATCCGGGCAGGGGCACTGAAGCTTTCTTT. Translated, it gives CASSQDPGRGTEAFF.

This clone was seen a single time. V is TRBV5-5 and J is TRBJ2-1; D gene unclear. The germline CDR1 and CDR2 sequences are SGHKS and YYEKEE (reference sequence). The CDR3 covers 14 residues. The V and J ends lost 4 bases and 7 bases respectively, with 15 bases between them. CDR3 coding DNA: TGTGCCAGCAGCCCAATAGGGTCGTCTAATGAGCAGTTCTTC. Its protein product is CASSPIGSSNEQFF.

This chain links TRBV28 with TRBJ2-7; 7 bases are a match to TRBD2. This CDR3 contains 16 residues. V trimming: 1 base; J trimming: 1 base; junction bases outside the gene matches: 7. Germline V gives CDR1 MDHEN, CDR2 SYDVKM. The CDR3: CASSLYLLAESYEQYF. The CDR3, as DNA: TGTGCCAGCAGTTTATACCTGCTAGCGGAGTCCTACGAGCAGTACTTC.

DNA of the CDR3: TGTGCCAGCAGTGATAAGATGAATCAGCCCCAGCATTTT. Translation: CASSDKMNQPQHF. The rearrangement links TRBV6-6 to TRBJ1-5; D gene ambiguous. The CDR3 is made up of 13 amino acids. Germline-derived CDR1 and CDR2 are MNHNY and SVGAGI (reference sequence). Trimming left V 5 bases short and J 4 bases short, with 9 bases between.

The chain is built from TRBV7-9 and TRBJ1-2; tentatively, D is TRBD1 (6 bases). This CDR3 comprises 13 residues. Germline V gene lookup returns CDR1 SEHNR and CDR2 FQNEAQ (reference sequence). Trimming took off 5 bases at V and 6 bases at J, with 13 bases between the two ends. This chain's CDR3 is CASSTGLGNGYTF. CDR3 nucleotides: TGTGCCAGCAGCACAGGGTTGGGGAATGGCTACACCTTC. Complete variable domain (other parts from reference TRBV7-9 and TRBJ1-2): DTGVSQNPRHKITKRGQNVTFRCDPISEHNRLYWYRQTLGQGPEFLTYFQNEAQLEKSRLLSDRFSAERPKGSFSTLEIQRTEQGDSAMYLCASSTGLGNGYTFGSGTRLTVV.

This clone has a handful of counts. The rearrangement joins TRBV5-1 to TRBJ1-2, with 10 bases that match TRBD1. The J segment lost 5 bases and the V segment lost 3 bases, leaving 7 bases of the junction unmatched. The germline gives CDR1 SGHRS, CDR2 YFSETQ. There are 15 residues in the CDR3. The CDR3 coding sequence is TGCGCCAGCAGCTGGAAGACAGGGGGCAATTATGGCTACACCTTC. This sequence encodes CASSWKTGGNYGYTF.

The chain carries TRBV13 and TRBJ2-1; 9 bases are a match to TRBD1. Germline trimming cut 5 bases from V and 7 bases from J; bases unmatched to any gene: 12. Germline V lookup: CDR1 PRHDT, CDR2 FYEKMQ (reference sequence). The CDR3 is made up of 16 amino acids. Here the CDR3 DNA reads TGTGCCAGCAGCACCCCGGGACAGGGCCTAGAAAATGAGCAGTTCTTC. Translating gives CASSTPGQGLENEQFF.

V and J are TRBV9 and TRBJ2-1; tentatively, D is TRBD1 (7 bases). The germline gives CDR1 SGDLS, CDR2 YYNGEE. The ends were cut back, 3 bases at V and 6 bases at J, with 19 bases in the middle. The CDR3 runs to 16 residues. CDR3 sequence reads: CASSGGTELASNEQFF. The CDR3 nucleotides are TGTGCCAGCAGCGGGGGGACAGAACTAGCTAGCAATGAGCAGTTCTTC. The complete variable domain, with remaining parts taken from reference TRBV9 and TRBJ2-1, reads DSGVTQTPKHLITATGQRVTLRCSPRSGDLSVYWYQQSLDQGLQFLIQYYNGEERAKGNILERFSAQQFPDLHSELNLSSLELGDSALYFCASSGGTELASNEQFFGPGTRLTVL.

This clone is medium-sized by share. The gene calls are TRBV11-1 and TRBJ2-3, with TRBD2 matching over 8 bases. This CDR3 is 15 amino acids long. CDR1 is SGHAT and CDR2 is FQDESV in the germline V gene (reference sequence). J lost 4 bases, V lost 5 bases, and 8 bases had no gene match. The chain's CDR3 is CASSTWTSLPDTQYF. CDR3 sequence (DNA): TGTGCCAGCAGCACGTGGACTAGCCTTCCAGATACGCAGTATTTT.

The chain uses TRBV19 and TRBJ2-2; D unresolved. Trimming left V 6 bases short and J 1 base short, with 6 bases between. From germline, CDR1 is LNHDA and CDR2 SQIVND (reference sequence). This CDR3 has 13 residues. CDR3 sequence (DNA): TGTGCCAGTAGGGACGGGAACACCGGGGAGCTGTTTTTT. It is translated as CASRDGNTGELFF.